This T cell receptor beta chain was sequenced during a study of CD8 T cells in ankylosing spondylitis. Study-wide points: Disease-linked clones were reportedly significantly enriched in matched ankylosing spondylitis synovial fluid.

TCRdb processed the 5' RACE reads anew with MiXCR; each CDR3 protein has one entry. In the table there are 200,000 to 300,000 distinct CDR3 sequences, roughly a tenth of which are singletons. Germline V gene data show CDR1 as SGHAT and CDR2 as FQNNGV. This CDR3 has 15 amino acids. A word on this clonotype: Its antigen is not known. This may be a read error, as it is one base from a much larger clone.

The rearrangement uses TRBV11-2 and TRBJ1-4; possible D gene TRBD1, 5 bases. The receptor's source is a male donor with ankylosing spondylitis or in good health (not recorded which). The sample comprised blood, either unsorted or a sorted T cell fraction (not recorded which). The CDR3 nucleotides are TGTGTCAGCAGCTTAGTGGGGGGGGACGGTGAAAAACTGTTTTTT. This translates into CVSSLVGGDGEKLFF.